The rows below give T cell receptor beta chains drawn from one sample of a study of CD8 T cells in Susac syndrome. MiXCR, run by TCRdb on the immunoSEQ multiplex PCR reads, gives a single entry per CDR3 protein. Here the sample spans a few hundred thousand distinct CDR3 sequences, around 95% being singletons. The sequencing input was CD4+ T cells from PBMCs. All receptors derive from a human donor with multiple sclerosis. Both conserved end residues are part of each CDR3. The D gene is left open where the match is weak. Only some rows state a clone size, as once, few, many or a class for expanded clones.

j_call,d_call,v_call,clone_size,cdr3_aa,cdr3_nt
TRBJ1-6,TRBD1,TRBV20-1,NA,CSAREGLPQGAQSPLHF,TGCAGTGCTAGAGAAGGTTTGCCACAGGGGGCCCAATCACCCCTCCACTTT
TRBJ2-7,TRBD2,TRBV5-4,NA,CASSFPELAVGQYF,TGTGCCAGCAGCTTTCCGGAACTAGCGGTAGGACAGTACTTC
TRBJ1-5,NA,TRBV20-1,NA,CSARAWGIDQPQHF,TGCAGTGCTAGAGCGTGGGGAATCGATCAGCCCCAGCATTTT
TRBJ1-1,NA,TRBV2,NA,CARTRPPGNTEAFF,TGTGCCAGGACCCGACCTCCCGGGAACACTGAAGCTTTCTTT
TRBJ1-5,TRBD1,TRBV20-1,NA,CSARPAQGVSNQPQHF,TGCAGTGCTAGGCCCGCTCAGGGGGTTAGCAATCAGCCCCAGCATTTT
TRBJ2-5,TRBD2,TRBV12-3/TRBV12-4,NA,CASSEGLAETQYF,TGTGCCAGCAGTGAAGGACTAGCAGAGACCCAGTACTTC
TRBJ2-5,NA,TRBV18,NA,CASSRETMETQYF,TGTGCCAGCTCACGGGAGACTATGGAGACCCAGTACTTC
TRBJ2-3,NA,TRBV20-1,NA,CSAPRTVTDTQYF,TGCAGTGCTCCCCGGACTGTCACAGATACGCAGTATTTT
TRBJ2-5,NA,TRBV2,once,CASRGETVQAQYF,TGTGCCAGCAGAGGGGAGACAGTTCAGGCCCAGTACTTC
TRBJ1-1,TRBD1,TRBV23-1,once,CASSQSFADRANTEAFF,TGCGCCAGCAGTCAATCCTTCGCGGACAGGGCGAACACTGAAGCTTTCTTT
TRBJ2-5,TRBD1,TRBV7-3,NA,CASSLGTGNQETQYF,TGTGCCAGCAGCTTAGGGACAGGCAACCAAGAGACCCAGTACTTC
TRBJ2-3,NA,TRBV28,once,CASSLWGPSRGLTDTQYF,TGTGCCAGCAGTTTATGGGGTCCTTCGAGGGGACTCACAGATACGCAGTATTTT
TRBJ1-2,NA,TRBV6-5,NA,CASREDSNYGYTF,TGTGCCAGCAGGGAGGACAGCAACTATGGCTACACCTTC
TRBJ2-5,NA,TRBV7-9,NA,CASGPGRRREETQYF,TGTGCCAGCGGCCCGGGGAGGAGGCGGGAAGAGACCCAGTACTTC
TRBJ2-1,NA,TRBV30,NA,CAWSVTGNEQFF,TGTGCCTGGAGTGTAACTGGCAATGAGCAGTTCTTC
TRBJ2-5,TRBD2,TRBV5-5,NA,CASSGLAGIETQYF,TGTGCCAGCAGCGGGCTAGCGGGTATAGAGACCCAGTACTTC
TRBJ1-2,NA,TRBV30,NA,CAWAPGTYGYTF,TGTGCCTGGGCGCCGGGAACCTATGGCTACACCTTC
TRBJ2-7,NA,TRBV27,once,CASSADGAYEQYF,TGTGCCAGCAGTGCCGACGGAGCCTACGAGCAGTACTTC
TRBJ1-5,NA,TRBV13,NA,CASSLGRGNGQPQHF,TGTGCCAGCAGCTTAGGAAGAGGGAACGGTCAGCCCCAGCATTTT
TRBJ1-4,NA,TRBV6-5,NA,CASSFSIETSTNEKLFF,TGTGCCAGCAGTTTCTCCATTGAGACTTCAACTAATGAAAAACTGTTTTTT
TRBJ2-3,TRBD1,TRBV6-5,NA,CASSRTGGATDTQYF,TGTGCCAGCAGTCGTACAGGGGGCGCGACAGATACGCAGTATTTT
TRBJ1-1,NA,TRBV7-9,NA,CASSLGPTAGTEAFF,TGTGCCAGCAGCTTAGGGCCCACCGCAGGCACTGAAGCTTTCTTT
TRBJ1-2,NA,TRBV29-1,NA,CSVEDPQGYYGYTF,TGCAGCGTTGAAGACCCCCAGGGATACTATGGCTACACCTTC
TRBJ1-1,NA,TRBV12-3/TRBV12-4,NA,CASSTTGIEWTEAFF,TGTGCCAGCAGTACCACGGGGATCGAGTGGACTGAAGCTTTCTTT
TRBJ1-1,NA,TRBV5-1,NA,CASSLEVGHTEAFF,TGCGCCAGCAGCTTGGAGGTCGGACACACTGAAGCTTTCTTT
TRBJ1-2,TRBD1,TRBV20-1,NA,CSAGDRFSYGYTF,TGCAGTGCAGGGGACAGGTTCAGCTATGGCTACACCTTC
TRBJ2-1,TRBD2,TRBV20-1,NA,CSASSREGLNAQFF,TGCAGTGCTAGTTCGCGGGAGGGCCTCAACGCCCAGTTCTTC
TRBJ2-3,NA,TRBV5-1,NA,CASREGTGGTDTQYF,TGCGCCAGCAGAGAAGGAACGGGTGGCACAGATACGCAGTATTTT
TRBJ2-7,TRBD1,TRBV29-1,NA,CSVEGNRGPFGEQYF,TGCAGCGTTGAGGGAAACAGGGGTCCTTTTGGGGAGCAGTACTTC
TRBJ2-2,NA,TRBV4-2,NA,CASSQDGNTGELFF,TGTGCCAGCAGCCAAGATGGGAACACCGGGGAGCTGTTTTTT
TRBJ2-7,NA,TRBV19,NA,CASISPTYEQYF,TGTGCCAGTATTTCCCCGACCTACGAGCAGTACTTC
TRBJ1-5,TRBD1,TRBV6-5,NA,CASSSQGQPQHF,TGTGCCAGCAGTTCACAGGGGCAGCCCCAGCATTTT
TRBJ2-1,NA,TRBV29-1,NA,CSVALGEGQFF,TGCAGCGTTGCGCTGGGTGAGGGGCAGTTCTTC
TRBJ1-1,NA,TRBV27,NA,CASSSGRGTEAFF,TGTGCCAGCAGTTCAGGGAGAGGCACTGAAGCTTTCTTT
TRBJ1-1,NA,TRBV10-2,NA,CASSAQKNTEAFF,TGCGCCAGCAGTGCTCAGAAAAACACTGAAGCTTTCTTT